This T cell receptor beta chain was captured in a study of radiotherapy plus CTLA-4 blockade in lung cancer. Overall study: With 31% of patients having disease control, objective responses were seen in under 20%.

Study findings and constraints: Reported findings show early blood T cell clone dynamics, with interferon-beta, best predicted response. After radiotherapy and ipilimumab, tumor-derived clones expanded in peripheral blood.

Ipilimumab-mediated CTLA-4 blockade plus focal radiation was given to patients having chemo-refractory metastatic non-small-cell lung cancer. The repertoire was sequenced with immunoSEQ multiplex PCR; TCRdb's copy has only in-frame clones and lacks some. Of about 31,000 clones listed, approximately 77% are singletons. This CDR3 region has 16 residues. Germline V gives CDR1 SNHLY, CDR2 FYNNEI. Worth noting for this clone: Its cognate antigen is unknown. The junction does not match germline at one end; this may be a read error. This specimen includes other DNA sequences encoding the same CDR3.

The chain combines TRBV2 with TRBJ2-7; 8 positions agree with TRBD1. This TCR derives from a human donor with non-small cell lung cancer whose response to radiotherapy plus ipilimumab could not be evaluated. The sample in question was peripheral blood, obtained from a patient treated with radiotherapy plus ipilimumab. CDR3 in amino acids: CASSKPTGASSYEQYF. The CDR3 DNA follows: TGTGCCAGCAGCAAGCCGACAGGGGCGAGCTCCTATGAGCAGTACTTC.